Given below is one T cell receptor (beta chain) in context. Its antigen remains unidentified. This entry comes from a study of CD8+ T cells in alopecia areata. Study outcomes and limitations: Tofacitinib significantly brought down scalp clonality and expanded CD8+ clones among top 100.

Treatment noted: oral pan-JAK inhibitor, 5-10 mg twice daily. It was from alopecia areata patients that lesional scalp punch biopsies and peripheral blood were collected. TCR sequencing used cDNA made by reverse transcription of extracted RNA. Only in-frame clones appear in the TCRdb table, and some are missing; sequencing was by immunoSEQ multiplex PCR. The sample consists of 95,000 to 150,000 clones, 61% of them appearing once. The source material was CD4+ T cells sorted from blood, sampled at week 4, from a patient treated with tofacitinib. This TCR came from a human donor with alopecia areata.

The CDR3: CASSQSGLTYNEQFF. The CDR3 DNA follows: TGTGCCAGCAGCCAATCGGGACTTACTTACAATGAGCAGTTCTTC. The J gene is TRBJ2-1, the V gene TRBV4-2; D might be TRBD2 (6 bases). The germline CDR1 and CDR2 sequences are LGHNA and YNFKEQ. The V gene lost 2 bases and the J gene lost 4 bases, with 12 bases spanning the gap. This CDR3 comprises 15 residues.